The T cell receptor beta chain described here comes from a study of blood T cell repertoires in COVID-19. About the research overall: Acute and convalescent COVID-19 samples came from the United States, Italy and Spain.

This CDR3 region has 15 residues. V was trimmed by 3 bases and J by 3 bases, leaving 11 bases between them. Germline CDR1 reads MDHEN; CDR2 reads SYDVKM. Categorization into cohorts depended on clinical history that participants reported. Cohort 3 recovered donors had two negative PCRs, clearance, or symptom resolution. In the study's own analysis: Quantification of nucleated cells was approximated via reference gene primer amplification. Profiled with immunoSEQ multiplex PCR; TCRdb holds only in-frame clones, not every one. The V and J calls and clone size are taken from that table; D and trimming were inferred from the DNA. The table records 300,000 to 400,000 clones, roughly nine tenths of them present only once.

The rearrangement links TRBV28 to TRBJ1-4; no definite D call. The receptor was isolated from a woman aged 25 to 39 who had recovered from COVID-19. Material for sequencing was PBMCs or T cells enriched from blood (not recorded which). The CDR3 DNA reads as TGTGCCAGCAGTTTCGGGAGGGTACCTAATGAAAAACTGTTTTTT. Translation gives CASSFGRVPNEKLFF.